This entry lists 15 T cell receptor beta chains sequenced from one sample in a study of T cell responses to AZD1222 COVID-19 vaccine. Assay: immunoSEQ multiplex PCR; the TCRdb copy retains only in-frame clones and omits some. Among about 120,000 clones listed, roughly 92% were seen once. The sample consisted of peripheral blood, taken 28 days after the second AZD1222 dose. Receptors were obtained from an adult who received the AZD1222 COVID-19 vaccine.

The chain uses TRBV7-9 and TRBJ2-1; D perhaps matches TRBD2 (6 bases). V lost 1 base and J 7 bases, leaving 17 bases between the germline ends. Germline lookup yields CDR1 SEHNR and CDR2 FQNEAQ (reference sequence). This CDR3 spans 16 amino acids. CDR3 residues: CASSLDPGVGHNEQFF. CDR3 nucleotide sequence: TGTGCCAGCAGCTTAGATCCGGGAGTAGGTCATAATGAGCAGTTCTTC.

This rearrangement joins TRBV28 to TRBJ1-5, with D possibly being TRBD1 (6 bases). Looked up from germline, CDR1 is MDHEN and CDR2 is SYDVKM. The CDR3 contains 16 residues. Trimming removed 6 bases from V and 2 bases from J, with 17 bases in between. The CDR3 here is CASSRAGGLGNQPQHF. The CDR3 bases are TGTGCCAGCAGCCGGGCTGGGGGCTTGGGCAATCAGCCCCAGCATTTT.

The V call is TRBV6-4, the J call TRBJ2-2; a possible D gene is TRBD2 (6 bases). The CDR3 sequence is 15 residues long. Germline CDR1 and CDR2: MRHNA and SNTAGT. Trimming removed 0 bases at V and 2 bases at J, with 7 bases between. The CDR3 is CASSDSGTNTGELFF. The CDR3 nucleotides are TGTGCCAGCAGTGACTCGGGGACTAACACCGGGGAGCTGTTTTTT.

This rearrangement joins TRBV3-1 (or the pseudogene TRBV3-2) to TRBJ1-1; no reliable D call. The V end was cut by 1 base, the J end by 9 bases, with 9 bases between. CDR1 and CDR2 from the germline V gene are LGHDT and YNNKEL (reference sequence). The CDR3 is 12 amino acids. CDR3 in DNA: TGTGCCAGCAGCCAAGTGGAGACACAAGCTTTCTTT. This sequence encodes CASSQVETQAFF.

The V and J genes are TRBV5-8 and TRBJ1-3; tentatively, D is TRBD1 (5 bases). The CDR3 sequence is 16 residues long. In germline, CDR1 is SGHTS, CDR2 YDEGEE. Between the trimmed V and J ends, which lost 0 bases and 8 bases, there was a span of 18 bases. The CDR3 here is CASSLGQSTYKDTIYF. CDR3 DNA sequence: TGTGCCAGCAGCTTGGGACAGAGCACTTATAAGGACACCATATATTTT.

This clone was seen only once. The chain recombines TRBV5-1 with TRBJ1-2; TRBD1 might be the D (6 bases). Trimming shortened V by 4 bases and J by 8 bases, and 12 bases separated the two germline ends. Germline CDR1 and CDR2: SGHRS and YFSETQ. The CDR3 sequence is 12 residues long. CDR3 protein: CASSPGQWGYTF. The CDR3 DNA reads TGCGCCAGCAGCCCAGGACAGTGGGGCTACACCTTC.

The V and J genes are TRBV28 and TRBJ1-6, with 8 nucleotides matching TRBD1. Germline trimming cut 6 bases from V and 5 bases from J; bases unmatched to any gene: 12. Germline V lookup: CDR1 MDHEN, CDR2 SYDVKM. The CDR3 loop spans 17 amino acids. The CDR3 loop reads CASRMTGALGDNSPLHF. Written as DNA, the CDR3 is TGTGCCAGCAGGATGACAGGGGCGCTGGGGGATAATTCACCCCTCCACTTT.

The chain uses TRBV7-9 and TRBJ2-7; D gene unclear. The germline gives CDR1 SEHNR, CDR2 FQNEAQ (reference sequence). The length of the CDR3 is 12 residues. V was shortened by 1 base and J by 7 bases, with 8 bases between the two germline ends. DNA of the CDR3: TGTGCCAGCAGCTTAGTTCCCAAGGAGCAGTACTTC. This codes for CASSLVPKEQYF.

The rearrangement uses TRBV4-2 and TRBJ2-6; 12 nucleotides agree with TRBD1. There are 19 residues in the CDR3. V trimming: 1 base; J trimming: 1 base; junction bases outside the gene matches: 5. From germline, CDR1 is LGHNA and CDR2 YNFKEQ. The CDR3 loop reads CASSQVGTGGGSGANVLTF. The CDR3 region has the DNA TGTGCCAGCAGCCAAGTCGGGACAGGGGGCGGTTCTGGGGCCAACGTCCTGACTTTC.

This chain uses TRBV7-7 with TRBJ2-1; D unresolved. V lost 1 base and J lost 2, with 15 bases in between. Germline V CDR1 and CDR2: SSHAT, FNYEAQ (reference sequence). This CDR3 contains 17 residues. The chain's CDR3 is CASSLGWSANTYNEQFF. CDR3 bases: TGTGCCAGCAGCTTAGGCTGGTCAGCTAATACCTACAATGAGCAGTTCTTC.

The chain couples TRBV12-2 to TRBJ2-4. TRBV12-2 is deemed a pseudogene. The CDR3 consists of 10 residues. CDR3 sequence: CASRLSVEGF. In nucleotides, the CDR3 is TGTGCAAGTCGCTTATCGGTGGAAGGCTTC.

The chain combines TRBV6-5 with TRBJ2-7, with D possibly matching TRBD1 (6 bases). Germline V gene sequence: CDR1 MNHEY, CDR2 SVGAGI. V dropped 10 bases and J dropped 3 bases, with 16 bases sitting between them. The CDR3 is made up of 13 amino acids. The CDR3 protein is CATRGTRSYEQYF. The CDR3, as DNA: TGTGCCACCCGAGGGACAAGGAGCTACGAGCAGTACTTC.

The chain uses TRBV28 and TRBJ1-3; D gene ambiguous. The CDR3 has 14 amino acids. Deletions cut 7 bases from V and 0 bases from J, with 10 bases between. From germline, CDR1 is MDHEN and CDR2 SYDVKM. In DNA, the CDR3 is TGTGCCAGCAAGGACGGAGCCTCTGGAAACACCATATATTTT. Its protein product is CASKDGASGNTIYF. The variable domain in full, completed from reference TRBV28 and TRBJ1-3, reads DVKVTQSSRYLVKRTGEKVFLECVQDMDHENMFWYRQDPGLGLRLIYFSYDVKMKEKGDIPEGYSVSREKKERFSLILESASTNQTSMYLCASKDGASGNTIYFGEGSWLTVV.

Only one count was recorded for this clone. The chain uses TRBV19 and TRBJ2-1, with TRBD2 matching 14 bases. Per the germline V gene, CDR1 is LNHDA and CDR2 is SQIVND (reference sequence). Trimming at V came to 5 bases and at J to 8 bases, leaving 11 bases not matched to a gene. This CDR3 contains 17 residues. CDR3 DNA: TGTGCCAGTAGTTTTGGGGGGACTAGCGGGAGTATCGATGAGCAGTTCTTC. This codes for CASSFGGTSGSIDEQFF.

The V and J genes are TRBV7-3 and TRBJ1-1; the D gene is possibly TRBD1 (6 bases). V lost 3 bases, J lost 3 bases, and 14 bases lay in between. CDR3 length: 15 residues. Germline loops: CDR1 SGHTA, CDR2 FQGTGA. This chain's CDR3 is CASSFKTGLDTEAFF. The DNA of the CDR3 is TGTGCCAGCAGCTTCAAAACAGGGCTCGACACTGAAGCTTTCTTT.